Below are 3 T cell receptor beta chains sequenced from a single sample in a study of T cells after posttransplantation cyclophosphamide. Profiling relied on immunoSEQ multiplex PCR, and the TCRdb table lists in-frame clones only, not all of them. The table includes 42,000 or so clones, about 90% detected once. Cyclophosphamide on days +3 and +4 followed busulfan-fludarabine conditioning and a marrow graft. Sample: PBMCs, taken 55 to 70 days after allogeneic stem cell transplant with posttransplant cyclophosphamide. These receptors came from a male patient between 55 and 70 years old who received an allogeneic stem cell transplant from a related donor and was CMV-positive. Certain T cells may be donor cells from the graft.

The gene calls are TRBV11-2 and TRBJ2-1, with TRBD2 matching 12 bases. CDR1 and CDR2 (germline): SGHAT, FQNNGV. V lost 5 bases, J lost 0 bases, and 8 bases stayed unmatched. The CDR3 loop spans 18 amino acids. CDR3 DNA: TGTGCCAGCAGCGTTGGACTAGCGGGGAGATACTCCTACAATGAGCAGTTCTTC. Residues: CASSVGLAGRYSYNEQFF.

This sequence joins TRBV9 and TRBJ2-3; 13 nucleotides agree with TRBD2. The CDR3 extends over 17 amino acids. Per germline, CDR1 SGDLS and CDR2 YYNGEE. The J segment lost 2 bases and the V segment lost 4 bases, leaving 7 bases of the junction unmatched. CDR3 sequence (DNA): TGTGCCAGCAGCACTAGCGGGGGGGCACCTACCACAGATACGCAGTATTTT. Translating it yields CASSTSGGAPTTDTQYF.

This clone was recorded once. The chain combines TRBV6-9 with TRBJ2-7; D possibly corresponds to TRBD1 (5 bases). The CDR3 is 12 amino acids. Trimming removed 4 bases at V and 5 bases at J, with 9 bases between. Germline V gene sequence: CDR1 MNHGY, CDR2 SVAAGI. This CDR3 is CASSSRQNEQYF. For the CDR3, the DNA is TGTGCCAGCAGTTCAAGACAGAACGAGCAGTACTTC.